Listed below are T cell receptor beta chains from one sample, sequenced in a study of CD8 T cells in ankylosing spondylitis. TCRdb re-analysed the 5' RACE reads in MiXCR, keeping a single row per CDR3 protein. The sample consists of 150,000 to 200,000 distinct CDR3 sequences, roughly 30% of them appearing once. Sequenced: synovial fluid, either unsorted or a sorted T cell fraction (not recorded which). The receptors derive from a male donor with ankylosing spondylitis. Each CDR3 is given with its conserved first and last residue. D genes are given only for firm matches. The size of a clone is reported for some rows only, either as once, few or many, or as a class for expanded clones.

TGTGCCAGTAGTATGCGGACGTCGTGGTCTCAGCCCCAGCATTTT	CASSMRTSWSQPQHF	.	TRBV19	.	TRBJ1-5
TGTGCCAGCAGGGGACAGGGAGGTGCGCAGTATTTT	CASRGQGGAQYF	TRBD1	TRBV7-3	few	TRBJ2-3
TGTACCAGCAGCGGCGGGACAGGGGGAACTGAAGCTTTCTTT	CTSSGGTGGTEAFF	TRBD1	TRBV7-9	.	TRBJ1-1
TGCGCCAGCAGCTTGGAGGCTCGCGGGAGGGAGGCGAATGAGCAGTTCTTC	CASSLEARGREANEQFF	TRBD2	TRBV5-1	.	TRBJ2-1
TGTGCCAGCAGGACACTCGGGGTCCCGGATTCACCCCTCCACTTT	CASRTLGVPDSPLHF	.	TRBV6-1	.	TRBJ1-6
TGTGCCAGCAGCTTAGTAAAGCTGGAGACCCAGTACTTC	CASSLVKLETQYF	.	TRBV7-8	.	TRBJ2-5
TGTGCCAGCAGACCCCAGGGAGGACATGAGCAGTTCTTC	CASRPQGGHEQFF	.	TRBV6-2/TRBV6-3	.	TRBJ2-1
TGCAGCGTTGGGTCAGGGACGGATTTATCTGGCTACACCTTC	CSVGSGTDLSGYTF	.	TRBV29-1	.	TRBJ1-2
TGTGCCAGCAGCCCCCGGGCGGGGGGCACAGATACGCAGTATTTT	CASSPRAGGTDTQYF	TRBD2	TRBV7-8	.	TRBJ2-3
TGTGCCAGCAGCCGAGAGACAGGGGCCTATGGCTACACCTTC	CASSRETGAYGYTF	TRBD1	TRBV3-1	.	TRBJ1-2
TGCGCCAGCAGCCAAGAGAGGGACAATGAGCAGTTCTTC	CASSQERDNEQFF	.	TRBV4-3	many	TRBJ2-1
TGTGCCAGCAGCCAACAGACAGGGAACGGCTACACCTTC	CASSQQTGNGYTF	TRBD1	TRBV11-3	.	TRBJ1-2
TGTGCCAGCAGGCGGATCGATGAAGCTTTCTTT	CASRRIDEAFF	.	TRBV2	.	TRBJ1-1
TGCAGTGCGATACCCCCGGGTACGAGGGGTGTGAGATCAGATACGCAGTATTTT	CSAIPPGTRGVRSDTQYF	.	TRBV20-1	.	TRBJ2-3
TGTGCCATCAGCTCGCATACGGGAACCTCTGGAAACACCATATATTTT	CAISSHTGTSGNTIYF	.	TRBV10-3	many	TRBJ1-3
TGTGCCATCAGTGTTTCCTTTGCTAGCACAGATACGCAGTATTTT	CAISVSFASTDTQYF	.	TRBV10-3	.	TRBJ2-3
TGTGCCAGCAGTTACTCCCCCGGGACTAGCGGTCCCTCATCGTTCTACGAGCAGTACTTC	CASSYSPGTSGPSSFYEQYF	TRBD2	TRBV6-2/TRBV6-3	few	TRBJ2-7
TGTGCCACCAGTGACCCACAGGGGGGAACCTACAATGAGCAGTTCTTC	CATSDPQGGTYNEQFF	TRBD1	TRBV24-1	.	TRBJ2-1
TGCGCCAGCAGTCGGGGGGTCTCAGGAATTACCACTGAAGCTTTCTTT	CASSRGVSGITTEAFF	.	TRBV10-2	.	TRBJ1-1
TGTGCCAGCAGTGGTAGCGGTGACAATGAGCAGTTCTTC	CASSGSGDNEQFF	.	TRBV2	.	TRBJ2-1
TGCAGTGCCACGTCGATGGCAGGGGCTTCCTACGAGCAGTACTTC	CSATSMAGASYEQYF	.	TRBV20-1	many	TRBJ2-7
TGCGCCAGCAGAGACAGGGAGTGGGAGACCCAGTACTTC	CASRDREWETQYF	TRBD1	TRBV5-1	few	TRBJ2-5
TGTGCCAGCAGCCCTGTTACAGGGGCGGGGTACACTGAAGCTTTCTTT	CASSPVTGAGYTEAFF	TRBD1	TRBV5-6	many	TRBJ1-1
TGTGCCAGCTCCGGGGCAAATAATCAGCCCCAGCATTTT	CASSGANNQPQHF	.	TRBV2	.	TRBJ1-5
TGTGCCAGCACTCCGCTGGCGGGGGGCTCCTACAATGAGCAGTTCTTC	CASTPLAGGSYNEQFF	TRBD2	TRBV12-3/TRBV12-4	few	TRBJ2-1
TGTGCCAGCAGCCGCACCGATAATTCACCCCTCCACTTT	CASSRTDNSPLHF	.	TRBV7-2	many	TRBJ1-6
TGCAGTGCTCCTAGCGGGGGGGCCGGCACAGATACGCAGTATTTT	CSAPSGGAGTDTQYF	TRBD2	TRBV20-1	few	TRBJ2-3
TGTGCCAGCAGCACCCACAGGGGAGCGGACACTGAAGCTTTCTTT	CASSTHRGADTEAFF	TRBD1	TRBV3-1	many	TRBJ1-1
TGTGCCAGCAGCCAGCGACAGGGGAGTGGCACTGAAGCTTTCTTT	CASSQRQGSGTEAFF	TRBD1	TRBV3-1	many	TRBJ1-1
TGTGCCAGCCATCGGGACAACACAGATACGCAGTATTTT	CASHRDNTDTQYF	.	TRBV2	many	TRBJ2-3
TGCAGTGCTAGCTCTTTCGCGATGAGCTCCTACAATGAGCAGTTCTTC	CSASSFAMSSYNEQFF	.	TRBV20-1	few	TRBJ2-1
TGCAGTGCTAGAAACCGGGACAGGCTCTACAATGAGCAGTTCTTC	CSARNRDRLYNEQFF	TRBD1	TRBV20-1	many	TRBJ2-1
TGTGCCAGCAGCTTAGATTGGGCAGCTAGCACAGATACGCAGTATTTT	CASSLDWAASTDTQYF	.	TRBV7-9	.	TRBJ2-3
TGCGCCAGCAGCCCTCTTGCGGGATACACTAACACCGGGGAGCTGTTTTTT	CASSPLAGYTNTGELFF	.	TRBV4-1	few	TRBJ2-2
TGTGCCAGCAGCTTGATCGGCTATAGCAATCAGCCCCAGCATTTT	CASSLIGYSNQPQHF	.	TRBV7-2	many	TRBJ1-5
TGTGCCAGCAGCTTGCTGGGCGGGGGGGCGGGCACAGATACGCAGTATTTT	CASSLLGGGAGTDTQYF	TRBD2	TRBV5-6	.	TRBJ2-3
TGTGCCAGCAGCCAAGATCACGGCAGGGACATCTACGAGCAGTACTTC	CASSQDHGRDIYEQYF	.	TRBV14	.	TRBJ2-7
TGCGCCAGCAGCTTCCTTCCGGATATGAACACTGAAGCTTTCTTT	CASSFLPDMNTEAFF	.	TRBV5-1	.	TRBJ1-1
TGTGCTAGTGGTTTGGGAACCAGAGACCAGTACTTC	CASGLGTRDQYF	.	TRBV12-5	.	TRBJ2-5
TGTGCCAGCAGCGGACGGGGAGGTCAGCCCCAGCATTTT	CASSGRGGQPQHF	.	TRBV12-3/TRBV12-4	.	TRBJ1-5
TGTGCCAGCAGTGTGGGGTTAGGAGGAAGCTCCTACAATGAGCAGTTCTTC	CASSVGLGGSSYNEQFF	.	TRBV12-3/TRBV12-4	many	TRBJ2-1
TGTGCCAGCAGCTTAGAGCGGGGGAAGAATTCACCCCTCCACTTT	CASSLERGKNSPLHF	.	TRBV7-8	.	TRBJ1-6
TGTGCCAGCAGCTTAACGTATTGGACTAGCGGGAGGGGAAATGAGCAGTTCTTC	CASSLTYWTSGRGNEQFF	TRBD2	TRBV7-3	few	TRBJ2-1
TGTGCCAGCAGTGAAGCGGGGTCCACAGATACGCAGTATTTT	CASSEAGSTDTQYF	TRBD2	TRBV5-6	.	TRBJ2-3
TGTGCCAGCAGTTCAACAGCAAGGAGTAATTCACCCCTCCACTTT	CASSSTARSNSPLHF	.	TRBV2	few	TRBJ1-6
TGCAGTGCTCCGGGGTTGATAGCAGATACGCAGTATTTT	CSAPGLIADTQYF	.	TRBV20-1	many	TRBJ2-3
TGCAGTGCTCCCTATAGCGGGGCAGGGGGCGAGCAGTACTTC	CSAPYSGAGGEQYF	.	TRBV20-1	many	TRBJ2-7
TGTGCCAGCAGTTTAGCGCAGGGGGCCTACGAGCAGTACTTC	CASSLAQGAYEQYF	TRBD1	TRBV12-3/TRBV12-4	.	TRBJ2-7
TGCAGCGGGACAGGGGGAGGCACTGAAGCTTTCTTT	CSGTGGGTEAFF	TRBD1	TRBV29-1	.	TRBJ1-1
TGCAGCGCTAGGACAGGACTGAACACTGAAGCTTTCTTT	CSARTGLNTEAFF	TRBD1	TRBV29-1	.	TRBJ1-1
TGTGCCAGCAGCTTAGAGCGGGGGGGCGCATCTGAAGCTTTCTTT	CASSLERGGASEAFF	.	TRBV7-9	.	TRBJ1-1
TGTGCCAGCAGCCCCCCGTTAAGCGCCAATGAGCAGTTCTTC	CASSPPLSANEQFF	.	TRBV7-9	.	TRBJ2-1
TGCAGTGCTAGAGAATGGGACAGGGATGGCTACACCTTC	CSAREWDRDGYTF	TRBD1	TRBV20-1	many	TRBJ1-2
TGCGCCAGCAGCCTGGAAGGCCAGGCCTCTGGGGCCAACGTCCTGACTTTC	CASSLEGQASGANVLTF	.	TRBV5-1	.	TRBJ2-6
TGCAGTGCTACCCATAGTGGGTTTGGCAAATCAGATACGCAGTATTTT	CSATHSGFGKSDTQYF	.	TRBV20-1	many	TRBJ2-3
TGTGCCAGCAGGGACAGCCTCCTCCCCTACGAGCAGTACTTC	CASRDSLLPYEQYF	.	TRBV6-1	.	TRBJ2-7
TGCAGTGCTCCACGGGGGACTAGCGGGAGTCGGGAGACCCAGTACTTC	CSAPRGTSGSRETQYF	TRBD2	TRBV20-1	.	TRBJ2-5
TGCAGCGTCTTGACAGACACAGATACGCAGTATTTT	CSVLTDTDTQYF	.	TRBV29-1	many	TRBJ2-3